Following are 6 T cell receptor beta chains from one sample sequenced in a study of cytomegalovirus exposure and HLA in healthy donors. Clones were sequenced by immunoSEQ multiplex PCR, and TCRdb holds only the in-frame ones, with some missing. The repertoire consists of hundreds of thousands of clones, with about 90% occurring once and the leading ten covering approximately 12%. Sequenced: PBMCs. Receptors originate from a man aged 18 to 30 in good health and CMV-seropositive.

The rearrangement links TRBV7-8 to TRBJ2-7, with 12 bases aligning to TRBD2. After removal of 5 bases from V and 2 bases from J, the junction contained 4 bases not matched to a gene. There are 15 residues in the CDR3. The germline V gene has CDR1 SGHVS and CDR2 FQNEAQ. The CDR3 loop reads CASSARTSGTYEQYF. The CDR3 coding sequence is TGTGCCAGCAGCGCCCGGACTAGCGGGACCTACGAGCAGTACTTC.

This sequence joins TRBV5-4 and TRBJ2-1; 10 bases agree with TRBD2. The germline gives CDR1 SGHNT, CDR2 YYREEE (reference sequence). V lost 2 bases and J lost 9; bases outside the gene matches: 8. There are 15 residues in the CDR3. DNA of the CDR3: TGTGCCAGCAGCTTCAGAGCGGGAGGGCCGGGTGAGCAGTTCTTC. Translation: CASSFRAGGPGEQFF.

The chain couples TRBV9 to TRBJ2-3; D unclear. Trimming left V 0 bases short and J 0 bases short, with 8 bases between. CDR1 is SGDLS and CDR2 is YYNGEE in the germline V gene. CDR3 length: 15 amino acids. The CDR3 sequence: CASSVGGVSTDTQYF. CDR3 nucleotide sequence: TGTGCCAGCAGCGTAGGTGGCGTAAGCACAGATACGCAGTATTTT.

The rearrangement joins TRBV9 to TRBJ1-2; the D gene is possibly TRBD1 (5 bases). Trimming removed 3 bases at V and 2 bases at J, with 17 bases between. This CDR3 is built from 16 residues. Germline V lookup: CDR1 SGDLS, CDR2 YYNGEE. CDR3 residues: CASSADPRGRNYGYTF. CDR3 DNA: TGTGCCAGCAGCGCAGATCCTCGGGGACGGAACTATGGCTACACCTTC.

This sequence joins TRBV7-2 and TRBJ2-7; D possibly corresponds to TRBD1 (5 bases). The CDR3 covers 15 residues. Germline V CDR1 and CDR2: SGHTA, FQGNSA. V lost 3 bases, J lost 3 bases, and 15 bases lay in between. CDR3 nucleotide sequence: TGTGCCAGCAGCTTGGATAGACAGTCCCTCTACGAGCAGTACTTC. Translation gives CASSLDRQSLYEQYF.

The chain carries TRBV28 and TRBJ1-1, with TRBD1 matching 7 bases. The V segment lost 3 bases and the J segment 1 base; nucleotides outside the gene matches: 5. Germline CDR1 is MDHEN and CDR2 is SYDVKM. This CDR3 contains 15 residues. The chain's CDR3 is CASSLTGRANTEAFF. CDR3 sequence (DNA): TGTGCCAGCAGTTTGACAGGGCGGGCGAACACTGAAGCTTTCTTT.